This is a list of T cell receptor beta chains from one sample in a study of shared clonotypes between healthy human individuals. Clones were sequenced by immunoSEQ multiplex PCR, and TCRdb holds only the in-frame ones, with some missing. The sample records approximately 530,000 clones, 95% to 97% being singletons. Input material: naive CD4+ T cells sorted from blood. The receptors shown here come from a woman younger than 45 in good health. CDR3s include the opening cysteine and the closing phenylalanine or tryptophan. A D gene is named only where the DNA matches it firmly. The listing skips clone size in some rows; elsewhere it reads once, few, many or a size class.

v_gene	j_gene	abundance	d_gene	len	CDR3aa	CDR3nt
TRBV15	TRBJ1-4	.	TRBD1	17	CATSRILRTGLDEKLFF	TGTGCCACCAGCAGAATACTCCGGACAGGGTTGGATGAAAAACTGTTTTTT
TRBV4-1	TRBJ2-5	.	TRBD1	16	CASSRVPGQGSETQYF	TGCGCCAGCAGCCGCGTCCCGGGACAGGGTTCGGAGACCCAGTACTTC
TRBV13	TRBJ2-2	.	TRBD2	15	CASSPNGGYTGELFF	TGTGCCAGCAGCCCCAACGGGGGGTATACCGGGGAGCTGTTTTTT
TRBV29-1	TRBJ2-7	.	.	10	CSVDQGEQYF	TGCAGCGTGGATCAGGGCGAGCAGTACTTC
TRBV5-1	TRBJ2-1	.	.	16	CASSLGGTSSYNEQFF	TGCGCCAGCAGCTTGGGAGGGACGAGCTCCTACAATGAGCAGTTCTTC
TRBV7-8	TRBJ1-5	.	.	16	CASSPARWGGNQPQHF	TGTGCCAGCAGCCCCGCTCGATGGGGGGGCAATCAGCCCCAGCATTTT
TRBV19	TRBJ2-2	.	.	16	CASSLRGLTTIGELFF	TGTGCCAGTAGTCTTCGGGGGCTAACAACCATCGGGGAGCTGTTTTTT
TRBV6-6	TRBJ1-3	.	TRBD1	15	CASSYPGQGGNTIYF	TGTGCCAGCAGTTACCCGGGACAGGGTGGAAACACCATATATTTT
TRBV2	TRBJ2-5	.	.	14	CASSGRAAQETQYF	TGTGCCAGCAGTGGTCGGGCGGCGCAAGAGACCCAGTACTTC
TRBV28	TRBJ2-7	.	TRBD2	15	CASSFPLGLAYEQYF	TGTGCCAGCAGTTTCCCACTGGGACTAGCGTACGAGCAGTACTTC
TRBV14	TRBJ2-7	.	.	13	CASSQTRAYEQYF	TGTGCCAGCAGCCAAACGCGTGCCTACGAGCAGTACTTC
TRBV27	TRBJ2-2	.	.	14	CASSLKRGTGELFF	TGTGCCAGCAGTTTAAAGAGGGGAACCGGGGAGCTGTTTTTT
TRBV15	TRBJ2-2	.	TRBD2	16	CATSRASGRATGELFF	TGTGCCACCAGCAGAGCTAGCGGGAGGGCCACCGGGGAGCTGTTTTTT
TRBV30	TRBJ2-7	.	.	14	CAWSVRGGYYEQYF	TGTGCCTGGAGTGTACGCGGAGGATACTACGAGCAGTACTTC
TRBV7-8	TRBJ2-2	.	.	13	CASSPRTGVYLFF	TGTGCCAGCAGCCCCCGGACGGGAGTGTATCTGTTTTTT
TRBV28	TRBJ1-5	.	.	13	CASSFSVNQPQHF	TGTGCCAGCAGTTTTTCTGTAAATCAGCCCCAGCATTTT
TRBV5-1	TRBJ2-1	.	TRBD2	15	CASSFSGIDNNEQFF	TGCGCCAGCAGCTTTAGCGGGATAGATAACAATGAGCAGTTCTTC
TRBV7-2	TRBJ1-5	.	.	14	CASSLWAGHQPQHF	TGTGCCAGCAGCTTATGGGCAGGGCATCAGCCCCAGCATTTT
TRBV27	TRBJ2-6	.	TRBD2	17	CASSPGLARSGANVLTF	TGTGCCAGCAGCCCGGGACTAGCCCGCTCTGGGGCCAACGTCCTGACTTTC
TRBV5-1	TRBJ2-2	.	.	15	CASSLALGNTGELFF	TGCGCCAGCAGCTTGGCCCTAGGGAACACCGGGGAGCTGTTTTTT
TRBV18	TRBJ2-5	.	.	15	CASSPLAGVSETQYF	TGTGCCAGCTCACCACTTGCGGGTGTGTCAGAGACCCAGTACTTC
TRBV18	TRBJ2-2	.	TRBD2	16	CASSPESGINTGELFF	TGTGCCAGCTCACCTGAGAGCGGGATAAACACCGGGGAGCTGTTTTTT
TRBV5-1	TRBJ1-6	.	.	14	CASSLQGLNSPLHF	TGCGCCAGCAGCTTGCAGGGTCTTAATTCACCCCTCCACTTT
TRBV28	TRBJ1-5	.	.	16	CASSQRTWTANQPQHF	TGTGCCAGCAGCCAAAGGACGTGGACAGCGAATCAGCCCCAGCATTTT
TRBV10-3	TRBJ2-7	.	TRBD1	17	CAISGSTLGQGFHEQYF	TGTGCCATCAGTGGCTCAACCCTGGGACAGGGGTTCCACGAGCAGTACTTC
TRBV6-5	TRBJ1-5	.	.	14	CASSYSDRYQPQHF	TGTGCCAGCAGTTACTCCGACAGATATCAGCCCCAGCATTTT
TRBV14	TRBJ2-2	.	.	13	CASSSQGTGELFF	TGTGCCAGCAGCTCTCAGGGTACCGGGGAGCTGTTTTTT
TRBV6-1	TRBJ2-3	.	.	13	CATPRTNTDTQYF	TGTGCCACCCCTAGGACAAACACAGATACGCAGTATTTT
TRBV5-4	TRBJ2-1	.	TRBD2	16	CASSQRTSGSYNEQFF	TGTGCCAGCAGCCAACGGACTAGCGGGAGTTACAATGAGCAGTTCTTC
TRBV7-2	TRBJ1-1	.	TRBD1	15	CASSWAGGGNTEAFF	TGTGCCAGCAGCTGGGCAGGGGGAGGGAACACTGAAGCTTTCTTT
TRBV29-1	TRBJ2-7	.	TRBD2	12	CSVRLAVYEQYF	TGCAGCGTTAGGCTAGCGGTCTACGAGCAGTACTTC
TRBV7-8	TRBJ1-1	once	.	14	CASSFPGPNTEAFF	TGTGCCAGCAGCTTTCCAGGGCCGAACACTGAAGCTTTCTTT
TRBV5-1	TRBJ2-1	.	TRBD2	18	CASSLGGLAGGAGDEQFF	TGCGCCAGCAGCTTGGGGGGACTAGCGGGAGGTGCCGGCGATGAGCAGTTCTTC
TRBV9	TRBJ2-7	.	.	14	CASSPRQEPYEQYF	TGTGCCAGCAGCCCCCGACAGGAGCCCTACGAGCAGTACTTC
TRBV7-8	TRBJ2-3	.	.	16	CASSLAGEQGRDTQYF	TGTGCCAGCAGCTTAGCCGGAGAGCAGGGGAGAGATACGCAGTATTTT
TRBV5-8	TRBJ2-1	.	.	15	CASSLAGPLLDEQFF	TGTGCCAGCAGCTTGGCGGGACCCCTACTCGATGAGCAGTTCTTC
TRBV10-1	TRBJ2-1	.	TRBD2	16	CASSEDLAESYNEQFF	TGCGCCAGCAGTGAGGATCTAGCGGAATCCTACAATGAGCAGTTCTTC
TRBV7-8	TRBJ2-3	.	TRBD2	15	CASRSLAGVADTQYF	TGTGCCAGCAGAAGTCTAGCGGGAGTTGCAGATACGCAGTATTTT
TRBV2	TRBJ1-5	once	.	15	CASNLAEYSNQPQHF	TGTGCCAGCAACCTGGCTGAGTATAGCAATCAGCCCCAGCATTTT
TRBV6-1	TRBJ2-7	.	TRBD1	15	CASRRPGQGLYEQYF	TGTGCCAGCAGGAGACCGGGACAGGGGTTGTACGAGCAGTACTTC
TRBV28	TRBJ2-7	.	.	12	CASSVVGYEQYF	TGTGCCAGCAGTGTAGTGGGATACGAGCAGTACTTC
TRBV28	TRBJ2-7	.	.	14	CASSLGGQPYEQYF	TGTGCCAGCAGTTTGGGGGGCCAGCCCTACGAGCAGTACTTC
TRBV5-8	TRBJ2-3	once	.	11	CASSPLDTQYF	TGTGCCAGCAGTCCCCTTGATACGCAGTATTTT
TRBV6-1	TRBJ1-3	.	TRBD1	15	CASSAQGATGNTIYF	TGTGCCAGCAGTGCACAGGGGGCTACTGGAAACACCATATATTTT
TRBV6-6	TRBJ2-1	.	TRBD1	15	CASYDRVGSYNEQFF	TGTGCCAGCTATGACAGGGTGGGCTCCTACAATGAGCAGTTCTTC
TRBV6-1	TRBJ1-5	few	.	13	CASAGEVGQPQHF	TGTGCCTCGGCGGGGGAAGTTGGTCAGCCCCAGCATTTT
TRBV28	TRBJ1-5	.	TRBD1	20	CASSFATGTGVGRDNQPQHF	TGTGCCAGCAGTTTCGCGACCGGGACAGGGGTCGGGAGGGACAATCAGCCCCAGCATTTT
TRBV28	TRBJ1-2	few	.	12	CASSNRNYGYTF	TGTGCCAGCAGTAACCGAAACTATGGCTACACCTTC
TRBV7-9	TRBJ2-2	.	TRBD2	14	CASLAGVNTGELFF	TGTGCCAGTTTAGCGGGAGTAAACACCGGGGAGCTGTTTTTT
TRBV4-2	TRBJ2-5	.	TRBD2	15	CASSQDATSRETQYF	TGTGCCAGCAGCCAAGACGCGACTAGCCGAGAGACCCAGTACTTC
TRBV5-1	TRBJ2-2	.	.	15	CASSEDSPNTGELFF	TGCGCCAGCAGCGAGGACAGCCCGAACACCGGGGAGCTGTTTTTT
TRBV6-1	TRBJ1-2	.	TRBD1	12	CASGTGKNGYTF	TGTGCCAGCGGGACAGGGAAGAATGGCTACACCTTC
TRBV5-1	TRBJ2-1	.	TRBD2	16	CASSKTSGSSYNEQFF	TGCGCCAGCAGCAAGACTAGCGGGAGCTCCTACAATGAGCAGTTCTTC
TRBV6-5	TRBJ2-1	.	TRBD1	14	CASRSDRGYNEQFF	TGTGCCAGCAGGAGCGACAGGGGGTACAATGAGCAGTTCTTC
TRBV5-1	TRBJ2-7	.	TRBD2	16	CASSLGAGGPWGEQYF	TGCGCCAGCAGCTTGGGAGCGGGAGGACCCTGGGGCGAGCAGTACTTC